The sequence of this TCR beta chain was determined in a study of cytomegalovirus exposure and HLA in healthy donors. A multiplex PCR was run with 60 Vbeta primers and 13 Jbeta primers. Sequencing used immunoSEQ multiplex PCR; TCRdb keeps in-frame clones, though not all of them. The sample lists approximately 190,000 clones, 70% to 80% occurring once. This clone was recorded once. Germline CDR1 and CDR2: SGDLS and YYNGEE. Unmatched junction bases numbered 4, after V lost 4 bases and J lost 3 bases. The CDR3 consists of 15 residues. The chain is built from TRBV9 and TRBJ2-1, with 10 positions matching TRBD2. Sequencing input: PBMCs. The receptor's source is a woman aged 25 to 45 in good health and CMV-seropositive. For the CDR3, the DNA is TGTGCCAGCAGCCTCGGGACTAGCGACTACAATGAGCAGTTCTTC. Translating it yields CASSLGTSDYNEQFF.